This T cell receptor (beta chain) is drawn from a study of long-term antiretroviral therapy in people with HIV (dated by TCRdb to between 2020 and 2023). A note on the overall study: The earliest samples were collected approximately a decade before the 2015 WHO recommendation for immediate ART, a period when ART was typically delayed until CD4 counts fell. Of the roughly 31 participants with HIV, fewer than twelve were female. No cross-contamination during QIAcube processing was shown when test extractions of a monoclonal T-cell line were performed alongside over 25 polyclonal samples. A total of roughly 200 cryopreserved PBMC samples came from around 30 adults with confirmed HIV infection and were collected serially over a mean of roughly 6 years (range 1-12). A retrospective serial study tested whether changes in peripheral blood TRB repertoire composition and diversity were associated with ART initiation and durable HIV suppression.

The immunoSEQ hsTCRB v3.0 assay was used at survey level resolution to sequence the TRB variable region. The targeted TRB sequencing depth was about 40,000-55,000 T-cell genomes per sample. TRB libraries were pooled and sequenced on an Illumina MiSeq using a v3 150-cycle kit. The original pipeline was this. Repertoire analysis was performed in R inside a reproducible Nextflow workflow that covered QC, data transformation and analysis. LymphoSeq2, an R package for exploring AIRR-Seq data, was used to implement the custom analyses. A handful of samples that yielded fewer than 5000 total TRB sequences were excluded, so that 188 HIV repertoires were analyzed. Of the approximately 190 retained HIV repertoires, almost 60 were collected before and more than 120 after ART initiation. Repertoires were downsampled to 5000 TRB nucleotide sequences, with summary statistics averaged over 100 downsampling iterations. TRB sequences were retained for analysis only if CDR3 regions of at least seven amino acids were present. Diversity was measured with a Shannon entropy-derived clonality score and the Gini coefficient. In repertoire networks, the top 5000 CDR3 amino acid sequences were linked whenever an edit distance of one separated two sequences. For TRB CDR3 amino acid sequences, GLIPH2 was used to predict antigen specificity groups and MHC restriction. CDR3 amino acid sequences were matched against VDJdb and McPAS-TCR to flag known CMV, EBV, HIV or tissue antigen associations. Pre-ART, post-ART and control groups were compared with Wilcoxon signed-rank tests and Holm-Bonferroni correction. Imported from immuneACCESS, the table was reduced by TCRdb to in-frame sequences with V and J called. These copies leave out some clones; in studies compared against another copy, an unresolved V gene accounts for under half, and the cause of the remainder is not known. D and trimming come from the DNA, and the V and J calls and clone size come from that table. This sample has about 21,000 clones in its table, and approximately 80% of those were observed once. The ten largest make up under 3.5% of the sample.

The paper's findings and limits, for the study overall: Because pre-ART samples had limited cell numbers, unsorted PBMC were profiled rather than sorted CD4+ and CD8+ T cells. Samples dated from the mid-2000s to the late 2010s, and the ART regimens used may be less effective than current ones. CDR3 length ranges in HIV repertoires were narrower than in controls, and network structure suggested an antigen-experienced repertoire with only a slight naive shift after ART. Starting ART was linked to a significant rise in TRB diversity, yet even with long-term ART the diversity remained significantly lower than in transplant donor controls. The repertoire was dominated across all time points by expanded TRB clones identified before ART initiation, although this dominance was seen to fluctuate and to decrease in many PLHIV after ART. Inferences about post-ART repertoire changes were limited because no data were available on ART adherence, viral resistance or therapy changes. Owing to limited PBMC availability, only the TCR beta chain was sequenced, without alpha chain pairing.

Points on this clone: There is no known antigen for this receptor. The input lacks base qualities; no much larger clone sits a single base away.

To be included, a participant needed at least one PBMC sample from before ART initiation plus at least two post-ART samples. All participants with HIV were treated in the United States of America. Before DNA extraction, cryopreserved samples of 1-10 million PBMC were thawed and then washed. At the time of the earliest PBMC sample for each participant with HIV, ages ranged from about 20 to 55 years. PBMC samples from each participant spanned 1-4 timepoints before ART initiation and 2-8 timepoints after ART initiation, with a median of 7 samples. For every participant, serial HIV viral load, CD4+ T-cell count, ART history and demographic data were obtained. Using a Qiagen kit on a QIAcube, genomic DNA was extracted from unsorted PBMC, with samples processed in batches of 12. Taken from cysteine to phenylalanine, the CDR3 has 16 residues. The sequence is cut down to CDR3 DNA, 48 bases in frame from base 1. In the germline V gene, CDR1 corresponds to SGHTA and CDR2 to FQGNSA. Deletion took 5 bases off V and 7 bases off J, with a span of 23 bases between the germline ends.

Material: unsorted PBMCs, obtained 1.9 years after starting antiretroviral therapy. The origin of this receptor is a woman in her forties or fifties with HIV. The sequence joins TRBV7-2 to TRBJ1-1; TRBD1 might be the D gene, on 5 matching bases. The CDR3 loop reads CASSKGYSRETGEAFF. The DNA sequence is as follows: TGTGCCAGCAGCAAAGGATACTCCAGGGAGACGGGTGAAGCTTTCTTT.